What follows are 16 T cell receptor beta chains derived from one specimen sequenced in a study of blood T cell repertoires in COVID-19. The table came from immunoSEQ multiplex PCR; TCRdb's copy has only in-frame clones and leaves some out. Of approximately 98,000 clones detected, about 81% appear once; the ten largest clones hold around 19%. Sequenced sample: peripheral blood. Receptors originate from an elderly man with acute or convalescent COVID-19.

The gene calls are TRBV14 and TRBJ1-1, with D uncertain. From germline, CDR1 is SGHDN and CDR2 FVKESK. The CDR3 is 12 amino acids. The V and J ends lost 4 bases and 7 bases respectively, with 10 bases between them. CDR3 in DNA: TGTGCCAGCAGCCCTCTAGAGGGTGAAGCTTTCTTT. This codes for CASSPLEGEAFF. The full variable domain, with the rest looked up from reference TRBV14 and TRBJ1-1, is EAGVTQFPSHSVIEKGQTVTLRCDPISGHDNLYWYRRVMGKEIKFLLHFVKESKQDESGMPNNRFLAERTGGTYSTLKVQPAELEDSGVYFCASSPLEGEAFFGQGTRLTVV.

The gene calls are TRBV18 and TRBJ1-5; D is undetermined. This CDR3 is 16 amino acids long. V lost 1 base and J lost 0, with 10 bases in between. CDR1 and CDR2 (germline): KGHSH, LQKENI. The CDR3 DNA reads TGTGCCAGCTCACCACTTACACTAGATAGCAATCAGCCCCAGCATTTT. This gives the protein CASSPLTLDSNQPQHF.

V usage is TRBV7-9 and J usage is TRBJ1-6; 7 nucleotides agree with TRBD1. The CDR3 is made up of 15 amino acids. Germline assignment: CDR1 SEHNR and CDR2 FQNEAQ (reference sequence). Unmatched junction bases numbered 6, after V lost 4 bases and J lost 6 bases. The CDR3 region has the DNA TGTGCCAGCAGCTACGGGGACAGTTCTAATTCACCCCTCCACTTT. Protein: CASSYGDSSNSPLHF.

The chain combines TRBV19 with TRBJ1-3; no definite D call. Germline-derived CDR1 and CDR2 are LNHDA and SQIVND (reference sequence). V was trimmed by 7 bases and J by 2 bases, leaving 9 bases between them. The CDR3 contains 13 residues. CDR3: CASKSGAGNTIYF. The CDR3 nucleotides are TGTGCCAGTAAGAGCGGGGCTGGAAACACCATATATTTT.

The chain is built from TRBV7-8 and TRBJ2-3; 7 bases match TRBD1. The junction had 8 bases not matched to a gene; V was cut back by 5 bases and J by 3 bases. The CDR3 is 15 residues long. The germline V gene has CDR1 SGHVS and CDR2 FQNEAQ. The CDR3 is CASSLKQGRTDTQYF. CDR3 coding DNA: TGTGCCAGCAGCCTTAAACAGGGGAGAACAGATACGCAGTATTTT.

The rearrangement joins TRBV7-2 to TRBJ2-5; 7 nucleotides align to TRBD2. Trimming removed 3 bases from V and 1 base from J; junction bases left unmatched: 8. The CDR3 has 16 amino acids. The germline V gene has CDR1 SGHTA and CDR2 FQGNSA. The CDR3 region is CASSLDASGIQETQYF. In DNA form, the CDR3 reads TGTGCCAGCAGCTTGGATGCTAGCGGCATCCAAGAGACCCAGTACTTC.

The gene calls are TRBV7-2 and TRBJ2-5; 8 bases are shared with TRBD2. Germline V gene data show CDR1 as SGHTA and CDR2 as FQGNSA. This CDR3 spans 16 amino acids. V dropped 5 bases and J dropped 5; count of bases not matched to a gene: 13. CDR3 protein: CASSLNSGAGQETQYF. CDR3 in DNA: TGTGCCAGCAGCCTTAATAGCGGGGCTGGGCAGGAGACCCAGTACTTC.

This chain connects TRBV28 to TRBJ1-1, with D possibly matching TRBD1 (6 bases). The CDR3 has 14 residues. Trimming removed 6 bases from V and 1 base from J, with 12 bases in between. Germline V gene data show CDR1 as MDHEN and CDR2 as SYDVKM. CDR3 nucleotide sequence: TGTGCCAGCAGATCAGGGGCGCAGAACACTGAAGCTTTCTTT. Translation gives CASRSGAQNTEAFF.

This chain uses TRBV11-2 with TRBJ2-7; 8 nucleotides align to TRBD1. Germline V gene data show CDR1 as SGHAT and CDR2 as FQNNGV. V shed 0 bases, J shed 3 bases, and the junction held 7 bases outside the gene matches. The length of the CDR3 is 16 residues. The CDR3 DNA sequence: TGTGCCAGCAGCTTAGAGGGACAGGTCAAACTCTACGAGCAGTACTTC. It yields the protein CASSLEGQVKLYEQYF.

The chain combines TRBV5-6 with TRBJ2-7, with 9 bases matching TRBD1. From germline, CDR1 is SGHDT and CDR2 YYEEEE. J lost 5 bases, V lost 4 bases, and 1 base had no gene match. CDR3 length: 12 residues. The chain's CDR3 is CASSRDRDEQYF. CDR3 DNA sequence: TGTGCCAGCAGCCGGGACAGGGACGAGCAGTACTTC.

This sequence joins TRBV3-1 (or the pseudogene TRBV3-2) and TRBJ2-4; 7 nucleotides line up with TRBD1. J was trimmed by 6 bases and V by 4 bases; bases with no gene match: 15. The CDR3 covers 17 residues. Looked up from germline, CDR1 is LGHDT and CDR2 is YNNKEL (reference sequence). CDR3 in DNA: TGTGCCAGCAGCCCTTACTCGACAGGGCGAGAGGGAAACATTCAGTACTTC. Translating it yields CASSPYSTGREGNIQYF.

The CDR3 nucleotides read TGTGCCAGCTCACCCCAGTCGCATACGAACACTGAAGCTTTCTTT. Residues: CASSPQSHTNTEAFF. The rearrangement uses TRBV18 and TRBJ1-1; no definite D call. CDR1 KGHSH and CDR2 LQKENI come from the germline V gene. V was trimmed by 3 bases and J by 1 base, leaving 12 bases between them. CDR3 size: 15 residues.

The chain recombines TRBV27 with TRBJ1-3; D gene ambiguous. The ends were cut back, 5 bases at V and 0 bases at J, with 11 bases in the middle. The CDR3 contains 15 residues. The V gene's germline CDR1 is MNHEY and CDR2 SMNVEV (reference sequence). CDR3 amino acids: CASSVTRSSGNTIYF. In DNA, the CDR3 is TGTGCCAGCAGTGTGACAAGAAGCTCTGGAAACACCATATATTTT.

This sequence joins TRBV6-1 and TRBJ2-7; D gene uncertain. The V gene lost 3 bases and the J gene lost 2 bases, with 11 bases spanning the gap. The CDR3 extends over 14 amino acids. Germline CDR1 and CDR2: MNHNS and SASEGT. The CDR3, as DNA: TGTGCCAGCAGTGACCTAGTGGCAGCCTACGAGCAGTACTTC. It translates to CASSDLVAAYEQYF.

CDR3 bases: TGTGCCAGCAGCCGGGACAGGGGGAACTATGGCTACACCTTC. Protein sequence: CASSRDRGNYGYTF. The rearrangement uses TRBV3-1 (or the pseudogene TRBV3-2) and TRBJ1-2; 11 bases fit TRBD1. The CDR3 is made up of 14 amino acids. V shed 4 bases and J 2 bases; nucleotides not matched to a gene: 0. Germline-derived CDR1 and CDR2 are LGHDT and YNNKEL (reference sequence).

V gene TRBV27 combines with J gene TRBJ2-1; 11 nucleotides line up with TRBD2. V was pared by 6 bases and J by 4 bases, with 5 bases of the junction left unmatched. This CDR3 has 15 amino acids. Germline CDR1 and CDR2: MNHEY and SMNVEV (reference sequence). The CDR3 loop reads CASSTSGRSYNEQFF. The CDR3 DNA follows: TGTGCCAGCAGCACTAGCGGGAGATCGTACAATGAGCAGTTCTTC.